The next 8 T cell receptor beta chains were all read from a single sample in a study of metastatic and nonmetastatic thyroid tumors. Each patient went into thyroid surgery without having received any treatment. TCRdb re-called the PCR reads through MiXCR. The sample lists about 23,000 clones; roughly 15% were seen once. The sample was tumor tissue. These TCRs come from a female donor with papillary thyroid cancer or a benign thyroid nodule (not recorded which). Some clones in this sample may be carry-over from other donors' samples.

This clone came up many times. The CDR3 coding sequence is TGTGCCAGCAGCTTAGTACATGCCGGAAACACCATATATTTT. Translation gives CASSLVHAGNTIYF. The rearrangement links TRBV5-6 to TRBJ1-3; no definite D call. The V end lost 2 bases, the J end lost 4 bases, and 10 bases lay between the germline ends. The V gene's germline CDR1 is SGHDT and CDR2 YYEEEE. CDR3 length: 14 residues.

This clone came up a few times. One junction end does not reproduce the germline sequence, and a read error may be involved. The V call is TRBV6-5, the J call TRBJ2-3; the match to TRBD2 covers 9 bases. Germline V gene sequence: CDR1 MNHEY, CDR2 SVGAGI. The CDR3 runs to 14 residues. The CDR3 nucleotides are TGCGCCGGCAGTGCCGGGACTAGCACAGATACTCAGTATTTT. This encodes CAGSAGTSTDTQYF.

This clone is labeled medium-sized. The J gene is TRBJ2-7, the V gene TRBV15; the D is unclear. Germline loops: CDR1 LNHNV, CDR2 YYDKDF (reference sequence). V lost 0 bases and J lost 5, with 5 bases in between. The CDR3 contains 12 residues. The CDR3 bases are TGTGCCACCAGCAGAGATAGGGACGAGCAGTACTTC. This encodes CATSRDRDEQYF. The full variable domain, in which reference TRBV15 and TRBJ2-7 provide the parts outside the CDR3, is DAMVIQNPRYQVTQFGKPVTLSCSQTLNHNVMYWYQQKSSQAPKLLFHYYDKDFNNEADTPDNFQSRRPNTSFCFLDIRSPGLGDTAMYLCATSRDRDEQYFGPGTRLTVT.

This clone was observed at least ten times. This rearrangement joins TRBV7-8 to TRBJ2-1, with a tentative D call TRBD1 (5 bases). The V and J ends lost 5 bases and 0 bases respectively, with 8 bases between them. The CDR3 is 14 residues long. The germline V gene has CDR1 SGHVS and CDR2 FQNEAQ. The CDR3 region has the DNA TGTGCCAGCAGCAGTGACAGCTCCTACAATGAGCAGTTCTTC. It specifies CASSSDSSYNEQFF.

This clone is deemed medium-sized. CDR3 sequence reads: CASGPGTGGYEQYF. In DNA form, the CDR3 reads TGTGCCAGCGGTCCTGGGACAGGGGGCTACGAGCAGTACTTC. The chain is built from TRBV2 and TRBJ2-7, with 11 bases that match TRBD1. The germline gives CDR1 SNHLY, CDR2 FYNNEI. J was trimmed by 3 bases and V by 8 bases; bases with no gene match: 6. CDR3 length: 14 residues. The full variable domain, with the rest looked up from reference TRBV2 and TRBJ2-7, is EPEVTQTPSHQVTQMGQEVILRCVPISNHLYFYWYRQILGQKVEFLVSFYNNEISEKSEIFDDQFSVERPDGSNFTLKIRSTKLEDSAMYFCASGPGTGGYEQYFGPGTRLTVT.

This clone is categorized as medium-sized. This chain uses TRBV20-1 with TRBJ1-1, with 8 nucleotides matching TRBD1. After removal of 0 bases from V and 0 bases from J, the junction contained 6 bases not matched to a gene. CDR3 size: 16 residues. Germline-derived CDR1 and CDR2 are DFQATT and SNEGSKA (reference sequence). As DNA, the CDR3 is TGCAGTGCTAGAGATATAACAGGGGGGTTGAACACTGAAGCTTTCTTT. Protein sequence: CSARDITGGLNTEAFF.

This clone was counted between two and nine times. The CDR3 DNA reads as TGTGCCAGCAGTGAATGCTCCCCTATAAACGAGCAGTACTTC. Translated: CASSECSPINEQYF. The chain joins TRBV6-1 to TRBJ2-7; D gene unclear. This CDR3 spans 14 amino acids. The V end lost 2 bases, the J end lost 5 bases, and 13 bases lay between the germline ends. Germline CDR1 reads MNHNS; CDR2 reads SASEGT.

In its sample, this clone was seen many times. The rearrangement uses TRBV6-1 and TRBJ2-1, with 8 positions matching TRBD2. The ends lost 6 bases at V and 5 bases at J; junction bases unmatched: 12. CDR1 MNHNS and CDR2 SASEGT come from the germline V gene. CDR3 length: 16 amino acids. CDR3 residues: CASRVLSAGGNNEQFF. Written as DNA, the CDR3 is TGTGCCAGCAGAGTCCTCTCCGCGGGGGGAAACAATGAGCAGTTCTTC.